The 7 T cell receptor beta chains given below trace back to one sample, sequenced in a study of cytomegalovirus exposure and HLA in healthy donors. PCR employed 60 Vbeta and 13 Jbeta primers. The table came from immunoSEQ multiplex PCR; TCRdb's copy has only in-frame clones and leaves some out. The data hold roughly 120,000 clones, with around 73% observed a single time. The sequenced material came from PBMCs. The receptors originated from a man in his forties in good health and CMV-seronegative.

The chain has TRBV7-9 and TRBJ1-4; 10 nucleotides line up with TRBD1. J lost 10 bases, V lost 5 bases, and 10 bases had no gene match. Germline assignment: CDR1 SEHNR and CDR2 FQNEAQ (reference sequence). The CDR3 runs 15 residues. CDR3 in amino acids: CASSPPTGGAGKLFF. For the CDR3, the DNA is TGTGCCAGCAGCCCCCCGACAGGGGGCGCGGGAAAACTGTTTTTT.

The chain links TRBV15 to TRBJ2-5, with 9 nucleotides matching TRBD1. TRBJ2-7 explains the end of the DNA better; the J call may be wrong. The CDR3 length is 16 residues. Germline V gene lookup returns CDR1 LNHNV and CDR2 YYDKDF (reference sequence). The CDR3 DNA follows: TGTGCCACCAGCAGAGATTTGGACAGGGGCGGGGGCGAGCAGTACTTC. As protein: CATSRDLDRGGGEQYF.

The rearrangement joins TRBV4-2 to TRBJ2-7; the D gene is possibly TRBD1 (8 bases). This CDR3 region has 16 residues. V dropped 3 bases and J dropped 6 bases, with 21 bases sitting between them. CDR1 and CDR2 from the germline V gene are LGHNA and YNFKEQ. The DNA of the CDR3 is TGTGCCAGCAGCCACACACTTACAGGGGGGGGAGGCGAGCAGTACTTC. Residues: CASSHTLTGGGGEQYF.

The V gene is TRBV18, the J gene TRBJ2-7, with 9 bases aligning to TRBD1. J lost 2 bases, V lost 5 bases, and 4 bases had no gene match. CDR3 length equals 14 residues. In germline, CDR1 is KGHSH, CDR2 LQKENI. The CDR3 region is CASSYRGHTYEQYF. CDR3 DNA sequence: TGTGCCAGCTCATACAGGGGGCACACCTACGAGCAGTACTTC.

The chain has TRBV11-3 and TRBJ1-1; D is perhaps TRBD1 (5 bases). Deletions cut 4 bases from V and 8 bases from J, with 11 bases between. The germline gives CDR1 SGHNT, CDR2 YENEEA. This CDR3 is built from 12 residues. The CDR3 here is CASSSNQGEAFF. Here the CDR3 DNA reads TGTGCCAGCAGCTCCAATCAGGGAGAAGCTTTCTTT. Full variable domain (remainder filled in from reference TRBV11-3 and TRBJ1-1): EAGVVQSPRYKIIEKKQPVAFWCNPISGHNTLYWYLQNLGQGPELLIRYENEEAVDDSQLPKDRFSAERLKGVDSTLKIQPAELGDSAVYLCASSSNQGEAFFGQGTRLTVV.

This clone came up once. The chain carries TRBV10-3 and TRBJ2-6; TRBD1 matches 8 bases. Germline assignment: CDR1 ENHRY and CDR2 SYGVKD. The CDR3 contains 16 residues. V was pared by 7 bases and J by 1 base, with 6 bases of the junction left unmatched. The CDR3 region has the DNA TGTGCCATCAATCCGGGACAGGCTTCTGGGGCCAACGTCCTGACTTTC. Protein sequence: CAINPGQASGANVLTF.

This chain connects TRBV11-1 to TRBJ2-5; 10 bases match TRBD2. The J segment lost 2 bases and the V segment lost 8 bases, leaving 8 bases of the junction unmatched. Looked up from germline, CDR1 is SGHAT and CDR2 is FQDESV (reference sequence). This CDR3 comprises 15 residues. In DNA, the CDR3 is TGTGCCAGCGGAGAACTAGCGGGGCGACAAGAGACCCAGTACTTC. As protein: CASGELAGRQETQYF.